Shown below are 17 T cell receptor beta chains from a single sample sequenced in a study of blood T cell repertoires in COVID-19. TCRdb keeps only in-frame clones here, not all; method: immunoSEQ multiplex PCR. The sample has approximately 280,000 clones, about four fifths seen once. Sample: peripheral blood. The receptors stem from a human donor with COVID-19, enrolled during active disease. The donor label of this sample is uncertain.

The chain employs TRBV7-8 and TRBJ1-5; possibly TRBD1 for D (6 bases). Germline V CDR1 and CDR2: SGHVS, FQNEAQ. V was trimmed by 0 bases and J by 4 bases, leaving 16 bases between them. The CDR3 is 17 amino acids. The CDR3 reads CASSLARPGARNQPQHF. CDR3 nucleotide sequence: TGTGCCAGCAGCTTAGCGAGACCAGGGGCTCGTAATCAGCCCCAGCATTTT.

The gene calls are TRBV4-2 and TRBJ2-1; TRBD2 is a possible D gene (6 bases). The length of the CDR3 is 16 residues. Germline V gene lookup returns CDR1 LGHNA and CDR2 YNFKEQ. V gave up 0 bases and J gave up 2 bases, with 11 bases separating them. The CDR3 nucleotides read TGTGCCAGCAGCCAAGATGGGCTAGCGACCTACAATGAGCAGTTCTTC. Residues: CASSQDGLATYNEQFF.

The rearrangement links TRBV11-3 to TRBJ2-3, with a tentative D call TRBD1 (5 bases). V dropped 4 bases and J dropped 7 bases, with 9 bases sitting between them. This CDR3 spans 12 amino acids. The germline CDR1 and CDR2 sequences are SGHNT and YENEEA. The CDR3 nucleotides are TGTGCCAGCAGCTCGACAGAGTATACGCAGTATTTT. Its protein is CASSSTEYTQYF.

The chain uses TRBV5-6 and TRBJ1-2; possible D gene TRBD1, 5 bases. V was trimmed by 0 bases and J by 4 bases, leaving 19 bases between them. Germline V gene sequence: CDR1 SGHDT, CDR2 YYEEEE. This CDR3 comprises 17 residues. For the CDR3, the DNA is TGTGCCAGCAGCTTGGAAGGTCTCAGGGCGGCCTTCTATGGCTACACCTTC. Its protein product is CASSLEGLRAAFYGYTF.

V is TRBV11-2 and J is TRBJ2-5; 8 bases agree with TRBD2. From germline, CDR1 is SGHAT and CDR2 FQNNGV. CDR3 length: 15 amino acids. The junction had 4 bases not matched to a gene; V was cut back by 2 bases and J by 2 bases. CDR3 DNA sequence: TGTGCCAGCAGCTTATACGGGAGGGAACAAGAGACCCAGTACTTC. Translation: CASSLYGREQETQYF.

The chain employs TRBV6-5 and TRBJ1-1; D uncertain. Germline V gives CDR1 MNHEY, CDR2 SVGAGI. The CDR3 extends over 14 amino acids. Deletions cut 7 bases from V and 3 bases from J, with 15 bases between. CDR3 nucleotides: TGTGCCAGCATCCGGCGGGAAGAAGACACTGAAGCTTTCTTT. Protein sequence: CASIRREEDTEAFF.

V and J are TRBV12-5 and TRBJ1-2; 9 nucleotides line up with TRBD1. Unmatched junction bases numbered 13, after V lost 2 bases and J lost 3 bases. The CDR3 runs to 18 residues. The germline V gene encodes CDR1 LGHNT and CDR2 FRNRAP. The CDR3, as DNA: TGTGCTAGTGGTTTGCTGATGGGGGACAGGGCTTTTTACTATGGCTACACCTTC. Its translation: CASGLLMGDRAFYYGYTF.

The chain employs TRBV28 and TRBJ2-3; 10 bases align to TRBD1. The germline V gene has CDR1 MDHEN and CDR2 SYDVKM. The CDR3 length is 15 residues. With 7 bases clipped from V and 6 bases from J, the junction kept 10 bases outside the gene matches. The DNA of the CDR3 is TGTGCCAGCAAAATTTCGACAGGGGGCTCGGATACGCAGTATTTT. Translation gives CASKISTGGSDTQYF.

This clone was detected only a few times. This specimen includes other DNA sequences encoding the same CDR3. V and J are TRBV12-3 or TRBV12-4 and TRBJ1-2; no clear D gene. The ends were cut back, 1 base at V and 2 bases at J, with 5 bases in the middle. CDR3 length: 13 residues. The CDR3 here is CASSLGQNYGYTF. The CDR3 DNA follows: TGTGCCAGCAGTTTAGGTCAGAACTATGGCTACACCTTC.

This clone was detected only once. The CDR3 nucleotides read TGTGCCAGCAGCGGAGGGTTAGGGAGGCCTTACAATGAGCAGTTCTTC. This encodes CASSGGLGRPYNEQFF. V is TRBV9 and J is TRBJ2-1; maybe TRBD2 (6 bases). CDR1 and CDR2 (germline): SGDLS, YYNGEE. With 3 bases removed from V and 4 bases from J, the gap between germline ends came to 17 bases. The CDR3 spans 16 residues.

The chain has TRBV9 and TRBJ1-2, with a tentative D call TRBD1 (5 bases). The germline V and J ends were trimmed by 0 bases and 5 bases, with 23 bases remaining between them. Germline V lookup: CDR1 SGDLS, CDR2 YYNGEE. This CDR3 region has 18 residues. The CDR3 is CASSVEEGHETRRYGYTF. For the CDR3, the DNA is TGTGCCAGCAGCGTAGAGGAAGGACACGAGACCCGACGGTATGGCTACACCTTC.

The chain is built from TRBV19 and TRBJ1-2, with 7 bases aligning to TRBD1. Germline-derived CDR1 and CDR2 are LNHDA and SQIVND (reference sequence). V was pared by 4 bases and J by 2 bases, with 7 bases of the junction left unmatched. The CDR3 sequence is 15 residues long. The DNA of the CDR3 is TGTGCCAGTAGTACCGGGGACAGCCGGAACTATGGCTACACCTTC. Translating gives CASSTGDSRNYGYTF.

The chain employs TRBV7-2 and TRBJ1-2; D is possibly TRBD1 (6 bases). The CDR3 has 15 residues. Trimming took 5 bases from V and 5 from J, leaving 18 bases between them. Germline assignment: CDR1 SGHTA and CDR2 FQGNSA. The CDR3 region is CASSPRGGWPYGYTF. As DNA, the CDR3 is TGTGCCAGCAGCCCTAGGGGGGGGTGGCCGTATGGCTACACCTTC.

The chain recombines TRBV7-8 with TRBJ2-3; D unclear. The CDR3 loop spans 13 amino acids. The germline V gene has CDR1 SGHVS and CDR2 FQNEAQ. The V and J ends lost 2 bases and 0 bases respectively, with 3 bases between them. The DNA of the CDR3 is TGTGCCAGCAGCTTACCTAGCACAGATACGCAGTATTTT. As protein: CASSLPSTDTQYF.

This chain connects TRBV7-3 to TRBJ2-3, with TRBD1 as a possible D gene (6 bases). Per germline, CDR1 SGHTA and CDR2 FQGTGA. V was shortened by 2 bases and J by 6 bases, with 12 bases between the two germline ends. This CDR3 spans 14 amino acids. The CDR3 region is CASSLGTRVDTQYF. DNA for the CDR3: TGTGCCAGCAGCTTAGGGACAAGGGTGGATACGCAGTATTTT.

The chain is built from TRBV5-4 and TRBJ2-3; D not certain. Trimming left V 1 base short and J 5 bases short, with 14 bases between. The CDR3 is 15 residues long. The germline V gene has CDR1 SGHNT and CDR2 YYREEE (reference sequence). The CDR3 loop is CASSLPVEPKDTQYF. The DNA of the CDR3 is TGTGCCAGCAGCTTGCCTGTGGAGCCGAAAGATACGCAGTATTTT.

The chain links TRBV7-2 to TRBJ1-2; a weak D match, TRBD1 (5 bases). The CDR3 spans 14 residues. Trimming pared 0 bases from V and 4 bases from J, leaving 9 bases between. Germline CDR1 reads SGHTA; CDR2 reads FQGNSA. The CDR3 DNA reads TGTGCCAGCAGCTTAGCGGGGCAGCTCTATGGCTACACCTTC. Protein: CASSLAGQLYGYTF.